The 22 T cell receptor beta chains below all came from one sample that was sequenced in a study of T cell responses to AZD1222 COVID-19 vaccine. The assay was immunoSEQ multiplex PCR, and TCRdb's table has in-frame clones only and misses some. The data contain roughly 180,000 clones, 80% to 95% of them singletons. The sequencing here drew on peripheral blood, taken 28 days after the second AZD1222 dose. All receptors come from an adult who received the AZD1222 COVID-19 vaccine.

The sample holds one count of this clone. The chain couples TRBV14 to TRBJ2-5; no clear D gene. The germline V and J ends were trimmed by 0 bases and 4 bases, with 12 bases remaining between them. The CDR3 length is 15 residues. Germline V lookup: CDR1 SGHDN, CDR2 FVKESK. The CDR3, as DNA: TGTGCCAGCAGCCAAGATAAGCTGACTGGAGAGACCCAGTACTTC. Translation: CASSQDKLTGETQYF.

The sample holds one count of this clone. The chain recombines TRBV7-2 with TRBJ2-2; no firm D call. The germline gives CDR1 SGHTA, CDR2 FQGNSA. The CDR3 loop spans 16 amino acids. The V gene lost 3 bases and the J gene lost 5 bases, with 16 bases spanning the gap. CDR3 in DNA: TGTGCCAGCAGCTTGTTATCACAGCTTATGACCGGGGAGCTGTTTTTT. Translation: CASSLLSQLMTGELFF.

This chain joins TRBV4-1 and TRBJ2-3, with D perhaps matching TRBD1 or TRBD2 (5 bases each). CDR1 is MGHRA and CDR2 is YSYEKL in the germline V gene. The CDR3 sequence is 17 residues long. V lost 1 base and J lost 2, with 16 bases in between. The CDR3 spells CASSQVKGPLPTDTQYF. The DNA for the CDR3 is TGCGCCAGCAGCCAAGTTAAGGGACCTCTCCCCACAGATACGCAGTATTTT.

V is TRBV4-1 and J is TRBJ2-3; no reliable D call. From germline, CDR1 is MGHRA and CDR2 YSYEKL. The CDR3 is made up of 15 amino acids. V lost 0 bases to trimming and J lost 1 base, with 8 bases between them. CDR3 coding DNA: TGCGCCAGCAGCCAAGAGGGGATCCGCACAGATACGCAGTATTTT. Translation: CASSQEGIRTDTQYF.

The chain carries TRBV4-3 and TRBJ1-2; 7 nucleotides match TRBD1. The V and J ends lost 0 bases and 8 bases, in that order; junction bases with no gene match: 9. The germline gives CDR1 LGHNA, CDR2 YSLEER. The CDR3 is made up of 15 amino acids. CDR3 residues: CASSQDRGQVLGYTF. CDR3 in DNA: TGCGCCAGCAGCCAAGATCGAGGACAGGTTCTGGGCTACACCTTC.

This clone was counted only a few times. The rearrangement uses TRBV12-1 and TRBJ1-2. TRBV12-1 is given as a pseudogene. This CDR3 contains 15 residues. Written as DNA, the CDR3 is TGTGCCAGCAGCCCTGGACTACTCTATAACTATGGCTACACCTTC. It specifies CASSPGLLYNYGYTF.

This clone was recorded a few times. The gene calls are TRBV5-1 and TRBJ2-3; D gene ambiguous. V shed 0 bases and J shed 1 base, with 3 bases lying between them. The CDR3 covers 13 residues. CDR1 is SGHRS, CDR2 YFSETQ, per germline. In DNA, the CDR3 is TGCGCCAGCAGCTTGGACCGCACAGATACGCAGTATTTT. Residues: CASSLDRTDTQYF.

The V and J genes are TRBV9 and TRBJ2-2, with D possibly being TRBD2 (6 bases). Per germline, CDR1 SGDLS and CDR2 YYNGEE. The CDR3 runs 13 residues. V lost 7 bases and J lost 2, with 9 bases in between. DNA for the CDR3: TGTGCCAGCGCGGGACTTAACACCGGGGAGCTGTTTTTT. It yields the protein CASAGLNTGELFF. Looking up the rest from reference TRBV9 and TRBJ2-2 gives the full variable domain: DSGVTQTPKHLITATGQRVTLRCSPRSGDLSVYWYQQSLDQGLQFLIQYYNGEERAKGNILERFSAQQFPDLHSELNLSSLELGDSALYFCASAGLNTGELFFGEGSRLTVL.

This sequence joins TRBV6-1 and TRBJ1-2; tentatively, D is TRBD1 (5 bases). The ends were cut back, 2 bases at V and 4 bases at J, with 8 bases in the middle. The CDR3 is made up of 13 amino acids. The germline V gene has CDR1 MNHNS and CDR2 SASEGT. The CDR3 DNA is TGTGCCAGCAGTGAACTGACAGCCTATGGCTACACCTTC. Residues: CASSELTAYGYTF.

The chain links TRBV5-3 to TRBJ1-5; D unresolved. TRBV5-3 is marked as an open reading frame, function uncertain. The CDR3 covers 17 residues. Trimming shortened V by 3 bases and J by 7 bases, and 23 bases separated the two germline ends. CDR3 sequence reads: CARSCLPGSPVGQPQHF. The CDR3 DNA reads TGTGCCAGAAGCTGCCTACCGGGCTCCCCCGTCGGCCAGCCCCAGCATTTT.

For the CDR3, the DNA is TGCGCCAGCAGCTTCGGTGAGGACTATGGCTACACCTTC. Translated: CASSFGEDYGYTF. This chain uses TRBV5-1 with TRBJ1-2; D call uncertain. V was cut by 2 bases and J by 3 bases, with 8 bases left in between. CDR3 size: 13 residues. The germline V gene has CDR1 SGHRS and CDR2 YFSETQ.

The V call is TRBV27, the J call TRBJ1-1, with 9 bases fitting TRBD1. This CDR3 has 15 residues. The V gene's germline CDR1 is MNHEY and CDR2 SMNVEV (reference sequence). Trimming cost V 5 bases and J 5 bases; bases outside gene matches: 9. The CDR3 sequence is CASSRNGQGKTEAFF. The DNA for the CDR3 is TGTGCCAGCAGTCGGAACGGACAGGGGAAAACTGAAGCTTTCTTT.

The chain combines TRBV15 with TRBJ2-1, with 9 bases identical to TRBD2. V gave up 1 base and J gave up 4 bases; unmatched junction bases: 8. Germline-derived CDR1 and CDR2 are LNHNV and YYDKDF (reference sequence). The CDR3 sequence is 17 residues long. The CDR3 here is CATSRGRLLAGYNEQFF. The CDR3 DNA is TGTGCCACCAGCAGAGGGCGGTTGCTAGCGGGGTACAATGAGCAGTTCTTC.

The chain recombines TRBV9 with TRBJ2-3; 11 positions match TRBD2. Germline V gene data show CDR1 as SGDLS and CDR2 as YYNGEE. With V trimmed by 2 bases and J by 2 bases, 4 bases remained unmatched. The CDR3 has 16 residues. The CDR3 DNA sequence: TGTGCCAGCAGCGTTACTAGCGGGAGTGTCACAGATACGCAGTATTTT. Its protein product is CASSVTSGSVTDTQYF. Full variable domain (rest looked up from reference TRBV9 and TRBJ2-3): DSGVTQTPKHLITATGQRVTLRCSPRSGDLSVYWYQQSLDQGLQFLIQYYNGEERAKGNILERFSAQQFPDLHSELNLSSLELGDSALYFCASSVTSGSVTDTQYFGPGTRLTVL.

The chain recombines TRBV11-2 with TRBJ1-1; D might be TRBD1 (6 bases). Germline CDR1 SGHAT, CDR2 FQNNGV. V lost 5 bases and J 1 base, leaving 14 bases between the germline ends. This CDR3 contains 15 residues. The CDR3 DNA follows: TGTGCCAGCAGCGTAAGCCCGGGACAGAACACTGAAGCTTTCTTT. This gives the protein CASSVSPGQNTEAFF.

The chain couples TRBV5-4 to TRBJ1-1, with 7 bases matching TRBD1. The CDR3 runs 12 residues. Trimming took 2 bases from V and 7 from J; bases not matched to a gene: 2. Germline CDR1 SGHNT, CDR2 YYREEE (reference sequence). CDR3 protein: CASSFGQVEAFF. The CDR3 DNA reads as TGTGCCAGCAGCTTCGGACAGGTTGAAGCTTTCTTT.

The chain carries TRBV2 and TRBJ1-2; D perhaps matches TRBD1 (6 bases). The V and J ends lost 6 bases and 8 bases respectively, with 19 bases between them. The V gene's germline CDR1 is SNHLY and CDR2 FYNNEI. CDR3 length: 14 amino acids. In DNA form, the CDR3 reads TGTGCCAGCAGGCCCCGACAGGTCGCAAAGGGCTACACCTTC. As protein: CASRPRQVAKGYTF.

For the CDR3, the DNA is TGTGCCAGCAGCTTGGTAGGGGGCGTCTACGAGCAGTACTTC. Its protein product is CASSLVGGVYEQYF. This chain links TRBV5-6 with TRBJ2-7, with TRBD1 identical over 7 bases. Trimming at V came to 0 bases and at J to 3 bases, leaving 3 bases not matched to a gene. The CDR3 consists of 14 residues. The germline V gene has CDR1 SGHDT and CDR2 YYEEEE.

The V gene is TRBV6-1, the J gene TRBJ2-3; D gene unclear. Germline assignment: CDR1 MNHNS and CDR2 SASEGT. The CDR3 is 13 amino acids. V was trimmed by 9 bases and J by 5 bases, leaving 15 bases between them. The CDR3 DNA reads as TGTGCCAGTAGGACGGCCTCAAAAGATACGCAGTATTTT. Translating it yields CASRTASKDTQYF.

The CDR3 region has the DNA TGTGCCAGCGGTTGGGGGGCACATGAAAAACTGTTTTTT. This translates into CASGWGAHEKLFF. The V gene is TRBV7-9, the J gene TRBJ1-4; D might be TRBD1 (6 bases). The CDR3 consists of 13 residues. V was cut by 8 bases and J by 6 bases, with 13 bases left in between. In germline, CDR1 is SEHNR, CDR2 FQNEAQ (reference sequence).

Written as DNA, the CDR3 is TGTGCCTGGAGTGTAAACATTGCGTACGAGCAGTACTTC. Amino acids: CAWSVNIAYEQYF. The rearrangement links TRBV30 to TRBJ2-7, with D uncertain. This CDR3 has 13 amino acids. CDR1 and CDR2 from the germline V gene are GTSNPN and SVGIG (reference sequence). V shed 0 bases and J shed 4 bases, with 10 bases lying between them. Looking up the rest from reference TRBV30 and TRBJ2-7 gives the full variable domain: SQTIHQWPATLVQPVGSPLSLECTVEGTSNPNLYWYRQAAGRGLQLLFYSVGIGQISSEVPQNLSASRPQDRQFILSSKKLLLSDSGFYLCAWSVNIAYEQYFGPGTRLTVT.

The chain is built from TRBV5-1 and TRBJ1-1, with D unclear. The germline gives CDR1 SGHRS, CDR2 YFSETQ. Trimming shortened V by 5 bases and J by 1 base, and 9 bases separated the two germline ends. The CDR3 has 13 amino acids. CDR3 bases: TGCGCCAGCAGAGACGACCGGAACACTGAAGCTTTCTTT. This codes for CASRDDRNTEAFF. Full variable domain (outside the CDR3, taken from reference TRBV5-1 and TRBJ1-1): KAGVTQTPRYLIKTRGQQVTLSCSPISGHRSVSWYQQTPGQGLQFLFEYFSETQRNKGNFPGRFSGRQFSNSRSEMNVSTLELGDSALYLCASRDDRNTEAFFGQGTRLTVV.